These 26 T cell receptor beta chains were sequenced from one sample in a study of response to subunit inactivated influenza vaccine. TCRdb used MiXCR to reprocess the RT-PCR reads, holding one entry per CDR3 protein. The sample has about 500,000 distinct CDR3 sequences; 10% to 15% are singletons. The sample consisted of PBMCs from blood, taken roughly 6 weeks after vaccination. Source of these receptors: a man aged 50-60 years who received an inactivated influenza vaccine.

This clonotype came up a few times. The chain carries TRBV7-2 and TRBJ2-2; the match to TRBD1 covers 9 bases. The CDR3 has 14 residues. Germline V gene data show CDR1 as SGHTA and CDR2 as FQGNSA. Trimming at V came to 10 bases and at J to 1 base, leaving 4 bases not matched to a gene. Here the CDR3 reads CATGQGMNTGELFF. In DNA form, the CDR3 reads TGTGCCACGGGACAGGGTATGAACACCGGGGAGCTGTTTTTT.

This chain's CDR3 is CASSLGGPGTTTGYTF. The CDR3 coding sequence is TGTGCCAGCAGCTTAGGGGGCCCGGGCACCACCACCGGCTACACCTTC. This chain joins TRBV7-2 and TRBJ1-2; perhaps TRBD1 as D (5 bases). V lost 1 base and J lost 8, with 20 bases in between. The CDR3 totals 16 residues. Germline loops: CDR1 SGHTA, CDR2 FQGNSA.

This clonotype has more than one count but fewer than ten. V and J are TRBV20-1 and TRBJ1-1; TRBD1 is a possible D gene (6 bases). Trimming took off 5 bases at V and 8 bases at J, with 12 bases between the two ends. Germline CDR1 reads DFQATT; CDR2 reads SNEGSKA (reference sequence). This CDR3 spans 11 amino acids. CDR3 protein: CSADRQEEAFF. DNA of the CDR3: TGCAGTGCTGACAGACAGGAAGAAGCTTTCTTT.

This clonotype was seen a few times. The rearrangement links TRBV18 to TRBJ2-4; D is ambiguous. CDR1 and CDR2 from the germline V gene are KGHSH and LQKENI. The CDR3 has 15 residues. Trimming stripped 3 bases from V and 7 bases from J, with 16 bases between. CDR3 sequence reads: CASSPMVSDRNIQYF. In DNA, the CDR3 is TGTGCCAGCTCACCCATGGTCTCGGATCGCAACATTCAGTACTTC.

The CDR3 protein is CASSRHNTEAFF. The CDR3 bases are TGTGCCAGCAGCCGACATAACACTGAAGCTTTCTTT. The chain carries TRBV5-5 and TRBJ1-1; D is ambiguous. The CDR3 is 12 residues long. The germline CDR1 and CDR2 sequences are SGHKS and YYEKEE (reference sequence). V lost 4 bases and J lost 2, with 6 bases in between.

The V and J genes are TRBV5-1 and TRBJ2-1; D ambiguous. Germline V gene data show CDR1 as SGHRS and CDR2 as YFSETQ. V was trimmed by 1 base and J by 8 bases, leaving 4 bases between them. The CDR3 length is 11 residues. In nucleotides, the CDR3 is TGCGCCAGCAGCTTGACCTATGAGCAGTTCTTC. Encoded protein: CASSLTYEQFF.

The chain employs TRBV5-5 and TRBJ2-5; D possibly corresponds to TRBD1 (6 bases). Deletions cut 0 bases from V and 5 bases from J, with 14 bases between. The CDR3 is 15 residues long. Germline CDR1 and CDR2: SGHKS and YYEKEE (reference sequence). The CDR3 is CASSLDYRVWETQYF. Written as DNA, the CDR3 is TGTGCCAGCAGCTTGGATTACAGGGTTTGGGAGACCCAGTACTTC.

This clonotype has more than one count but fewer than ten. J is TRBJ2-5 and V is TRBV28; 12 nucleotides match TRBD1. CDR3 length equals 17 residues. The ends lost 7 bases at V and 4 bases at J; junction bases unmatched: 13. CDR1 and CDR2 from the germline V gene are MDHEN and SYDVKM. This chain's CDR3 is CASIQSWDRGLRETQYF. The CDR3, as DNA: TGTGCCAGCATCCAATCATGGGACAGGGGGCTGCGAGAGACCCAGTACTTC.

The table lists this clonotype with a few counts. This chain uses TRBV12-3 or TRBV12-4 with TRBJ2-7; TRBD1 might be the D (5 bases). The CDR3 sequence is 15 residues long. V lost 6 bases, J lost 0 bases, and 15 bases lay in between. This chain's CDR3 is CASSKSGSVSYEQYF. In DNA, the CDR3 is TGTGCCAGCAGCAAATCAGGGTCCGTCTCCTACGAGCAGTACTTC.

This clonotype was observed at least ten times. V and J are TRBV7-2 and TRBJ2-7; maybe TRBD1 (5 bases). This CDR3 spans 14 amino acids. The V and J ends lost 5 bases and 2 bases respectively, with 13 bases between them. Germline values: CDR1 SGHTA, CDR2 FQGNSA. The CDR3 nucleotides are TGTGCCAGCAGCACAGGCCAAGGAACCTACGAGCAGTACTTC. Protein product: CASSTGQGTYEQYF.

This clonotype was counted a few times. This chain links TRBV12-3 or TRBV12-4 with TRBJ1-5, with D hard to call. Trimming took off 2 bases at V and 6 bases at J, with 8 bases between the two ends. This CDR3 spans 13 amino acids. CDR3 sequence (DNA): TGTGCCAGCAGTTTAACTTTTGGTCAGCCCCAGCATTTT. The encoded protein is CASSLTFGQPQHF.

This clonotype showed up just a few times. The chain uses TRBV4-3 and TRBJ2-7; tentatively, D is TRBD2 (5 bases). The V end was cut by 0 bases, the J end by 6 bases, with 12 bases between. The CDR3 is 14 amino acids. The V gene's germline CDR1 is LGHNA and CDR2 YSLEER. The CDR3 DNA is TGCGCCAGCAGCCAAGACGAGGGTTCGGGCGAGCAGTACTTC. It translates to CASSQDEGSGEQYF.

This rearrangement joins TRBV5-1 to TRBJ2-5; 7 bases fit TRBD2. The germline CDR1 and CDR2 sequences are SGHRS and YFSETQ. V lost 3 bases to trimming and J lost 1 base; unmatched junction nucleotides: 9. This CDR3 comprises 16 residues. CDR3 amino acids: CASSWLGLGAQETQYF. The CDR3 bases are TGCGCCAGCAGCTGGTTAGGACTAGGGGCCCAAGAGACCCAGTACTTC.

The V gene is TRBV6-1, the J gene TRBJ2-1, with 16 bases lining up with TRBD2. Germline CDR1 and CDR2: MNHNS and SASEGT. Germline trimming cut 3 bases from V and 8 bases from J; bases unmatched to any gene: 7. CDR3 size: 17 residues. In DNA, the CDR3 is TGTGCCAGCAGTGACCGGGGACTAGCGGGAGGGGGGGATGAGCAGTTCTTC. It translates to CASSDRGLAGGGDEQFF.

This clonotype was detected a few times. CDR3 amino acids: CAISESSFPFSRNKNIQYF. The CDR3 DNA is TGTGCCATCAGTGAGTCTAGTTTCCCGTTCTCCAGGAACAAAAACATTCAGTACTTC. The gene calls are TRBV10-3 and TRBJ2-4; no definite D call. Germline loops: CDR1 ENHRY, CDR2 SYGVKD. This CDR3 spans 19 amino acids. Trimming shortened V by 0 bases and J by 3 bases, and 21 bases separated the two germline ends.

This clonotype was seen more than once but under ten times. The chain combines TRBV7-9 with TRBJ2-1; D is undetermined. The germline V gene has CDR1 SEHNR and CDR2 FQNEAQ (reference sequence). This CDR3 spans 14 amino acids. V dropped 1 base and J dropped 12 bases, with 16 bases sitting between them. DNA of the CDR3: TGTGCCAGCAGCTTAGACGCGACCTCAAAGGGGCAGTTCTTC. This encodes CASSLDATSKGQFF.

This rearrangement joins TRBV4-2 to TRBJ2-5; 14 bases are a match to TRBD2. V gave up 4 bases and J gave up 0 bases; unmatched junction bases: 7. Per the germline V gene, CDR1 is LGHNA and CDR2 is YNFKEQ. The CDR3 is made up of 18 amino acids. The CDR3, as DNA: TGTGCCAGCAGCCTCGGGACTAGCGGGAGAAATTACCAAGAGACCCAGTACTTC. Its translation: CASSLGTSGRNYQETQYF.

This clonotype was found many times. The chain recombines TRBV6-2 or TRBV6-3 with TRBJ2-3; no clear D. The germline V and J ends were trimmed by 11 bases and 2 bases, with 14 bases remaining between them. The germline CDR1 and CDR2 sequences are MNHEY and SVGEGT. This CDR3 contains 13 residues. The CDR3 protein is CAPRPSDTDTQYF. CDR3 coding DNA: TGTGCCCCCCGCCCCTCGGACACAGATACGCAGTATTTT.

The J gene is TRBJ2-3, the V gene TRBV5-1; weak D call: TRBD1 (6 bases). V lost 8 bases to trimming and J lost 5 bases, with 15 bases between them. The germline V gene encodes CDR1 SGHRS and CDR2 YFSETQ. There are 13 residues in the CDR3. The CDR3 bases are TGCGCCAGTTCCCTGGGACACCTAGATACGCAGTATTTT. Its protein product is CASSLGHLDTQYF.

The sample holds a few counts of this clonotype. This chain links TRBV7-9 with TRBJ2-7; no clear D. This CDR3 is 11 amino acids long. V was cut by 4 bases and J by 6 bases, with 7 bases left in between. Germline-derived CDR1 and CDR2 are SEHNR and FQNEAQ (reference sequence). Written as DNA, the CDR3 is TGTGCCAGCAGCTCTTTCTCCGAGCAGTACTTC. Its translation is CASSSFSEQYF.

J is TRBJ2-3 and V is TRBV7-9; D is perhaps TRBD1 (6 bases). The CDR3 is made up of 17 amino acids. Germline loops: CDR1 SEHNR, CDR2 FQNEAQ (reference sequence). The V gene lost 0 bases and the J gene lost 4 bases, with 17 bases spanning the gap. The CDR3 coding sequence is TGTGCCAGCAGCTTAGCCCGCCGACTCACAGGGTCAGATACGCAGTATTTT. This codes for CASSLARRLTGSDTQYF.

This sequence joins TRBV5-1 and TRBJ2-2; 9 nucleotides match TRBD1. V lost 0 bases, J lost 10 bases, and 7 bases stayed unmatched. The CDR3 contains 15 residues. Germline assignment: CDR1 SGHRS and CDR2 YFSETQ. This CDR3 is CASSLDLGTGLELFF. In DNA, the CDR3 is TGCGCCAGCAGCTTGGACTTGGGGACAGGGCTGGAGCTGTTTTTT.

V gene TRBV10-2 combines with J gene TRBJ2-1, with 9 positions matching TRBD1. This CDR3 has 15 residues. From germline, CDR1 is WSHSY and CDR2 SAAADI. Losses at the gene ends were 0 bases for V and 6 bases for J; bases not matched to a gene: 3. In DNA, the CDR3 is TGCGCCAGCAGTGAGTCGGGACAGGGCCCCAATGAGCAGTTCTTC. This translates into CASSESGQGPNEQFF.

The gene calls are TRBV20-1 and TRBJ2-2, with no clear D. The CDR3 is 14 residues long. The germline gives CDR1 DFQATT, CDR2 SNEGSKA (reference sequence). Trimming cost V 1 base and J 5 bases, with 11 bases left between them. Written as DNA, the CDR3 is TGCAGTGCTAGAGTCGTGGGTGGGACCGGGGAGCTGTTTTTT. Translation gives CSARVVGGTGELFF.

This chain joins TRBV5-1 and TRBJ2-2; D gene ambiguous. Germline V gives CDR1 SGHRS, CDR2 YFSETQ. The V end lost 4 bases, the J end lost 5 bases, and 9 bases lay between the germline ends. This CDR3 has 13 residues. This chain's CDR3 is CASSPDSTGELFF. The CDR3 DNA reads as TGCGCCAGCAGCCCCGATAGTACCGGGGAGCTGTTTTTT.

This clonotype was counted between two and nine times. The chain recombines TRBV7-9 with TRBJ1-6; the match to TRBD1 covers 7 bases. The germline V gene has CDR1 SEHNR and CDR2 FQNEAQ (reference sequence). The CDR3 has 13 residues. V trimming: 8 bases; J trimming: 6 bases; junction bases outside the gene matches: 4. CDR3 sequence: CASQQGFNSPLHF. CDR3 coding DNA: TGTGCCAGCCAACAGGGGTTTAATTCACCCCTCCACTTT.